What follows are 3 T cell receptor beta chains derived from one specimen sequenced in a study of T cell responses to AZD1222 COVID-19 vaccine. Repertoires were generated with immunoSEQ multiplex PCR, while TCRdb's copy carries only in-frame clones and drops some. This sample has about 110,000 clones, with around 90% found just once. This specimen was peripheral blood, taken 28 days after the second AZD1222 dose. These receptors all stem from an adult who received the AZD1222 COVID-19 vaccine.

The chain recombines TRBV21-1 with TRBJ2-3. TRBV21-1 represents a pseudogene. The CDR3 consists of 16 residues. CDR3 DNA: TGTGCCAGCAGCACCCTAGGGGGGATCCCCCCAGATACGCAGTATTTT. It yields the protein CASSTLGGIPPDTQYF.

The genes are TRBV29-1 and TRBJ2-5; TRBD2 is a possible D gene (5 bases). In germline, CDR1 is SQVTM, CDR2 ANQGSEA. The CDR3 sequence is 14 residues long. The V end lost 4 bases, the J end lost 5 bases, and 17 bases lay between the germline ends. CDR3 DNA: TGCAGCGTTGGGACTCCGCCCTTTATGGAGACCCAGTACTTC. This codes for CSVGTPPFMETQYF.

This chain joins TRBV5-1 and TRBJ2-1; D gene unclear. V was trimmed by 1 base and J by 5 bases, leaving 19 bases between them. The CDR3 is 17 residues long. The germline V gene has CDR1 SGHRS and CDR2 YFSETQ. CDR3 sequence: CASSLSVGSLVHNEQFF. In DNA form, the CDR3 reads TGCGCCAGCAGCTTGTCCGTGGGGTCGCTGGTTCACAATGAGCAGTTCTTC.